The 30 T cell receptor beta chains below were found in one sample sequenced in a study of blood T cell repertoires in COVID-19. The protocol was immunoSEQ multiplex PCR, while the TCRdb copy is restricted to in-frame clones and leaves out a portion. The sample lists about 160,000 clones; 92% were seen once. The specimen was peripheral blood. The origin of the receptors is a man aged 30-40 years with COVID-19, enrolled during active disease.

The chain is built from TRBV27 and TRBJ2-7, with TRBD2 matching over 7 bases. With V trimmed by 5 bases and J by 4 bases, 14 bases remained unmatched. Per germline, CDR1 MNHEY and CDR2 SMNVEV (reference sequence). CDR3 length equals 16 residues. In nucleotides, the CDR3 is TGTGCCAGCAGTGAGACGCCAAGCGGGAACAGGTACGAGCAGTACTTC. It codes for CASSETPSGNRYEQYF.

The rearrangement links TRBV5-6 to TRBJ2-7; TRBD2 agrees at 13 bases. This CDR3 contains 15 residues. Germline CDR1 reads SGHDT; CDR2 reads YYEEEE. J gave up 3 bases and V 5 bases, and 5 bases lay outside the gene matches. The CDR3 loop reads CASSGLAGANYEQYF. The CDR3 region has the DNA TGTGCCAGCAGTGGACTAGCGGGAGCAAACTACGAGCAGTACTTC. The full variable domain, in which reference TRBV5-6 and TRBJ2-7 provide the parts outside the CDR3, is DAGVTQSPTHLIKTRGQQVTLRCSPKSGHDTVSWYQQALGQGPQFIFQYYEEEERQRGNFPDRFSGHQFPNYSSELNVNALLLGDSALYLCASSGLAGANYEQYFGPGTRLTVT.

This clone was seen a single time. The rearrangement uses TRBV18 and TRBJ2-1, with D tentatively TRBD2 (5 bases). Between the trimmed V and J ends, which lost 0 bases and 3 bases, there was a span of 9 bases. Germline values: CDR1 KGHSH, CDR2 LQKENI. CDR3 length: 15 residues. The CDR3 here is CASSPPSGYYNEQFF. CDR3 nucleotide sequence: TGTGCCAGCTCACCACCAAGCGGATACTACAATGAGCAGTTCTTC.

The chain has TRBV5-4 and TRBJ2-5, with 11 bases matching TRBD2. The CDR3 spans 18 residues. Germline V gene data show CDR1 as SGHNT and CDR2 as YYREEE (reference sequence). V gave up 4 bases and J gave up 4 bases; unmatched junction bases: 15. CDR3 sequence: CASSPPYLAGGPSETQYF. The CDR3 DNA reads TGTGCCAGCAGCCCCCCCTATTTAGCGGGAGGGCCTTCAGAGACCCAGTACTTC.

V gene TRBV24-1 combines with J gene TRBJ2-2; D may be TRBD2 (6 bases). Trimming shortened V by 3 bases and J by 3 bases, and 7 bases separated the two germline ends. The CDR3 covers 14 residues. Germline V gene sequence: CDR1 KGHDR, CDR2 SFDVKD. This CDR3 reads CATSDRDYTGELFF. CDR3 in DNA: TGTGCCACCAGTGATCGGGACTACACCGGGGAGCTGTTTTTT.

The rearrangement uses TRBV27 and TRBJ1-2, with a possible D match to TRBD1 (6 bases). CDR3 length: 13 residues. Germline values: CDR1 MNHEY, CDR2 SMNVEV (reference sequence). The V end was cut by 5 bases, the J end by 5 bases, with 12 bases between. CDR3 nucleotide sequence: TGTGCCAGCAGTCCATTAAGGGGGTATGGCTACACCTTC. Its translation: CASSPLRGYGYTF.

The V gene is TRBV19, the J gene TRBJ1-1, with TRBD1 matching over 7 bases. Germline CDR1 is LNHDA and CDR2 is SQIVND (reference sequence). The CDR3 consists of 15 residues. V lost 8 bases, J lost 5 bases, and 14 bases stayed unmatched. The CDR3 is CASPKRGQEWTEAFF. The DNA of the CDR3 is TGTGCCAGTCCTAAAAGGGGGCAGGAATGGACTGAAGCTTTCTTT.

Written as DNA, the CDR3 is TGTGCCAGCAGCTTAGAGGGGGCGCGTGGCTACACCTTC. Its protein is CASSLEGARGYTF. The chain has TRBV11-2 and TRBJ1-2; possible D gene TRBD1, 6 bases. The CDR3 has 13 residues. Trimming left V 0 bases short and J 7 bases short, with 9 bases between. The V gene's germline CDR1 is SGHAT and CDR2 FQNNGV.

This clone is a singleton in its sample. The chain carries TRBV6-2 or TRBV6-3 and TRBJ1-5; D is possibly TRBD1 (6 bases). Trimming left V 4 bases short and J 3 bases short, with 16 bases between. Germline V gene sequence: CDR1 MNHEY, CDR2 SVGEGT. The CDR3 consists of 16 residues. CDR3 DNA: TGTGCCAGCAGTTCTCGGCTCCGGGACAACAATCAGCCCCAGCATTTT. Encoded protein: CASSSRLRDNNQPQHF.

The chain links TRBV7-2 to TRBJ2-7; 10 bases fit TRBD2. Trimming removed 1 base from V and 4 bases from J; junction bases left unmatched: 10. The CDR3 spans 17 residues. CDR1 and CDR2 from the germline V gene are SGHTA and FQGNSA. CDR3 sequence: CASSLVGGASGSYEQYF. The CDR3 coding sequence is TGTGCCAGCAGCTTAGTCGGTGGGGCTAGCGGGAGTTACGAGCAGTACTTC.

This chain joins TRBV28 and TRBJ1-6; 7 positions agree with TRBD1. The junction had 2 bases not matched to a gene; V was cut back by 2 bases and J by 4 bases. CDR1 MDHEN and CDR2 SYDVKM come from the germline V gene. The CDR3 totals 15 residues. CDR3 nucleotide sequence: TGTGCCAGCAGTTTAGGGGGACAGTATAATTCACCCCTCCACTTT. Translating it yields CASSLGGQYNSPLHF.

The chain links TRBV24-1 to TRBJ2-1; possible D gene TRBD2, 7 bases. CDR1 and CDR2 (germline): KGHDR, SFDVKD. V gave up 9 bases and J gave up 5 bases, with 16 bases separating them. This CDR3 spans 14 amino acids. The CDR3 spells CATQRGGRHNEQFF. The CDR3 bases are TGTGCCACCCAGAGGGGGGGGCGGCACAATGAGCAGTTCTTC.

The genes are TRBV10-3 and TRBJ2-3; TRBD2 might be the D (5 bases). V dropped 6 bases and J dropped 1 base, with 14 bases sitting between them. The germline V gene encodes CDR1 ENHRY and CDR2 SYGVKD. CDR3 length equals 15 residues. The CDR3 here is CAIRSGRGGTDTQYF. The CDR3 DNA is TGTGCCATCAGGAGTGGACGGGGAGGCACAGATACGCAGTATTTT.

The CDR3 reads CASSPVGTGRTEAFF. CDR3 sequence (DNA): TGTGCCAGCAGCCCCGTAGGGACAGGGAGGACTGAAGCTTTCTTT. The chain uses TRBV7-8 and TRBJ1-1; 9 positions agree with TRBD1. This CDR3 has 15 residues. The V gene's germline CDR1 is SGHVS and CDR2 FQNEAQ. Unmatched junction bases numbered 9, after V lost 5 bases and J lost 5 bases.

This clone appeared a single time. J is TRBJ2-5 and V is TRBV14; D gene uncertain. The CDR3 runs 13 residues. The germline CDR1 and CDR2 sequences are SGHDN and FVKESK. V shed 4 bases and J shed 0 bases, with 6 bases lying between them. The CDR3 DNA is TGTGCCAGCAGCCCACAAAACCAAGAGACCCAGTACTTC. It specifies CASSPQNQETQYF.

The count of this clone is one. V is TRBV2 and J is TRBJ2-5; maybe TRBD2 (6 bases). CDR1 is SNHLY and CDR2 is FYNNEI in the germline V gene. This CDR3 comprises 15 residues. V dropped 2 bases and J dropped 7 bases, with 17 bases sitting between them. The CDR3 region has the DNA TGTGCCAGCAGTGAAAGCGTCGGGGGAATAGGGACCCAGTACTTC. Its translation: CASSESVGGIGTQYF.

The chain recombines TRBV28 with TRBJ2-3; TRBD2 is a possible D gene (7 bases). Trimming shortened V by 5 bases and J by 0 bases, and 21 bases separated the two germline ends. The CDR3 is 18 amino acids. Germline values: CDR1 MDHEN, CDR2 SYDVKM. The CDR3 region has the DNA TGTGCCAGCAGTCCTCTCAAGCGGGACACTTCTAGCACAGATACGCAGTATTTT. Translating gives CASSPLKRDTSSTDTQYF.

This chain joins TRBV4-3 and TRBJ1-5; D not resolved. The CDR3 is 16 residues long. CDR1 is LGHNA, CDR2 YSLEER, per germline. Trimming pared 4 bases from V and 4 bases from J, leaving 17 bases between. The CDR3 DNA reads as TGCGCCAGCAGCCGCTCGAGGGTGGCCAATAATCAGCCCCAGCATTTT. Translated: CASSRSRVANNQPQHF.

V and J are TRBV5-1 and TRBJ2-3; 9 nucleotides align to TRBD1. Trimming cost V 2 bases and J 3 bases; bases outside gene matches: 7. The CDR3 runs 16 residues. Germline CDR1 reads SGHRS; CDR2 reads YFSETQ. CDR3 DNA sequence: TGCGCCAGCAGCTTTGGGTTGACAGGGGGGACAGATACGCAGTATTTT. This encodes CASSFGLTGGTDTQYF.

This chain connects TRBV7-2 to TRBJ2-1, with 14 nucleotides matching TRBD2. Germline V gives CDR1 SGHTA, CDR2 FQGNSA. Germline trimming cut 4 bases from V and 6 bases from J; bases unmatched to any gene: 2. The CDR3 has 15 residues. Written as DNA, the CDR3 is TGTGCCAGCAGCTATGGGACTAGCGGGAGCAATGAGCAGTTCTTC. It is translated as CASSYGTSGSNEQFF. Using reference TRBV7-2 and TRBJ2-1 for the parts outside the CDR3, the full variable domain is GAGVSQSPSNKVTEKGKDVELRCDPISGHTALYWYRQSLGQGLEFLIYFQGNSAPDKSGLPSDRFSAERTGGSVSTLTIQRTQQEDSAVYLCASSYGTSGSNEQFFGPGTRLTVL.

CDR3 sequence: CASGLFRGRGRGTHYGYTF. Written as DNA, the CDR3 is TGTGCTAGTGGTTTGTTCCGGGGCAGGGGGCGAGGGACCCACTATGGCTACACCTTC. This chain uses TRBV12-5 with TRBJ1-2; 8 bases line up with TRBD1. The ends lost 2 bases at V and 3 bases at J; junction bases unmatched: 17. Germline V gene lookup returns CDR1 LGHNT and CDR2 FRNRAP. The CDR3 length is 19 residues.

The rearrangement joins TRBV7-2 to TRBJ1-1; D is undetermined. This CDR3 is 15 amino acids long. V was trimmed by 2 bases and J by 0 bases, leaving 10 bases between them. CDR1 is SGHTA, CDR2 FQGNSA, per germline. The CDR3 loop reads CASSLTYLMNTEAFF. The CDR3 DNA sequence: TGTGCCAGCAGCTTAACCTACCTAATGAACACTGAAGCTTTCTTT.

This chain joins TRBV25-1 and TRBJ1-2, with 11 bases aligning to TRBD1. Germline V gene sequence: CDR1 MGHDK, CDR2 SYGVNS. There are 15 residues in the CDR3. V was pared by 3 bases and J by 8 bases, with 8 bases of the junction left unmatched. This CDR3 reads CASSDRGQGVYGYTF. The CDR3 DNA reads TGTGCCAGCAGTGATAGGGGACAGGGGGTATACGGCTACACCTTC.

The rearrangement links TRBV6-2 or TRBV6-3 to TRBJ2-7; a possible D gene is TRBD1 (6 bases). The germline V gene encodes CDR1 MNHEY and CDR2 SVGEGT. Trimming took off 2 bases at V and 3 bases at J, with 11 bases between the two ends. The CDR3 is 14 residues long. This CDR3 is CASSYVGQSYEQYF. Here the CDR3 DNA reads TGTGCCAGCAGTTACGTAGGACAGAGCTACGAGCAGTACTTC.

The chain employs TRBV3-1 (or the pseudogene TRBV3-2) and TRBJ2-1, with TRBD1 identical over 9 bases. Germline loops: CDR1 LGHDT, CDR2 YNNKEL (reference sequence). J lost 7 bases, V lost 0 bases, and 4 bases had no gene match. The CDR3 is 15 residues long. CDR3 loop: CASSQEPGQGNEQFF. CDR3 DNA sequence: TGTGCCAGCAGCCAAGAACCGGGACAGGGAAATGAGCAGTTCTTC.

The gene calls are TRBV27 and TRBJ2-7; no reliable D call. This CDR3 contains 13 residues. Trimming stripped 5 bases from V and 3 bases from J, with 11 bases between. Germline V lookup: CDR1 MNHEY, CDR2 SMNVEV (reference sequence). The DNA of the CDR3 is TGTGCCAGCAGTCCCAACCGCGTCTACGAGCAGTACTTC. Its protein product is CASSPNRVYEQYF.

This clone was seen once. The CDR3 bases are TGTGCCTGGAGTCGGGTCAGTAGCACAGATACGCAGTATTTT. Its protein is CAWSRVSSTDTQYF. The gene calls are TRBV30 and TRBJ2-3; D uncertain. Deletions cut 2 bases from V and 0 bases from J, with 9 bases between. The CDR3 extends over 14 amino acids. The germline CDR1 and CDR2 sequences are GTSNPN and SVGIG (reference sequence). The full variable domain, completed using reference TRBV30 and TRBJ2-3, is SQTIHQWPATLVQPVGSPLSLECTVEGTSNPNLYWYRQAAGRGLQLLFYSVGIGQISSEVPQNLSASRPQDRQFILSSKKLLLSDSGFYLCAWSRVSSTDTQYFGPGTRLTVL.

The chain combines TRBV29-1 with TRBJ2-2; weak D call: TRBD1 (5 bases). There are 13 residues in the CDR3. Germline CDR1 reads SQVTM; CDR2 reads ANQGSEA. V lost 4 bases and J 3 bases, leaving 9 bases between the germline ends. CDR3 sequence (DNA): TGCAGCGTTGCCCAGGGTTACACCGGGGAGCTGTTTTTT. It yields the protein CSVAQGYTGELFF.

The CDR3 nucleotides are TGTGCCAGCAGTTTTGCCGGGACTACGAGTAATGAGCAGTTCTTC. Protein product: CASSFAGTTSNEQFF. The chain recombines TRBV28 with TRBJ2-1, with TRBD2 matching 7 bases. Germline V gives CDR1 MDHEN, CDR2 SYDVKM. The CDR3 is 15 amino acids. The trim removed 3 bases at V and 7 bases at J, leaving 9 bases unmatched.

This clone was picked up one time. The chain employs TRBV7-8 and TRBJ2-2; D is possibly TRBD2 (5 bases). The CDR3 sequence is 16 residues long. The ends were cut back, 5 bases at V and 4 bases at J, with 17 bases in the middle. CDR1 is SGHVS, CDR2 FQNEAQ, per germline. The CDR3 here is CASSPLFAGLTGELFF. The CDR3 bases are TGTGCCAGCAGCCCCCTATTCGCGGGCCTCACCGGGGAGCTGTTTTTT.